Below are 30 T cell receptor beta chains sequenced from a single sample in a study of cytomegalovirus exposure and HLA in healthy donors. PCR amplification relied on 60 Vbeta primers (plus 13 Jbeta primers). Repertoires were generated with immunoSEQ multiplex PCR, while TCRdb's copy carries only in-frame clones and drops some. This sample has 160,000 or so clones; around 81% occur once, and the top ten carry 1.5% to 1.9%. The material sequenced was PBMCs. The receptors were sampled from a man in his forties in good health and CMV-seronegative.

The chain couples TRBV9 to TRBJ1-1, with D hard to call. The CDR3 consists of 14 residues. Trimming shortened V by 5 bases and J by 0 bases, and 11 bases separated the two germline ends. CDR1 SGDLS and CDR2 YYNGEE come from the germline V gene. The CDR3 DNA sequence: TGTGCCAGCAGTTCAGGAGGGTTGAACACTGAAGCTTTCTTT. Protein sequence: CASSSGGLNTEAFF.

This sequence joins TRBV6-5 and TRBJ2-3; weak D call: TRBD1 (6 bases). This CDR3 contains 15 residues. V was trimmed by 6 bases and J by 0 bases, leaving 13 bases between them. The germline gives CDR1 MNHEY, CDR2 SVGAGI. CDR3 sequence reads: CASRDVGASTDTQYF. The CDR3 DNA reads TGTGCCAGCAGAGACGTGGGGGCTAGCACAGATACGCAGTATTTT.

The rearrangement joins TRBV2 to TRBJ2-2; TRBD2 matches 12 bases. Germline values: CDR1 SNHLY, CDR2 FYNNEI. With 8 bases clipped from V and 5 bases from J, the junction kept 6 bases outside the gene matches. The CDR3 runs 15 residues. CDR3 bases: TGTGCCAGCTTTGGACTAGCGGGATTAACCGGGGAGCTGTTTTTT. This sequence encodes CASFGLAGLTGELFF.

The chain employs TRBV19 and TRBJ2-7, with a possible D match to TRBD1 (6 bases). Germline values: CDR1 LNHDA, CDR2 SQIVND (reference sequence). Between the trimmed V and J ends, which lost 4 bases and 2 bases, there was a span of 12 bases. The CDR3 runs 14 residues. CDR3 nucleotide sequence: TGTGCCAGTAGTAGCCGGGACAACACCTACGAGCAGTACTTC. It yields the protein CASSSRDNTYEQYF.

This rearrangement joins TRBV5-4 to TRBJ2-3; the D gene is possibly TRBD1 (6 bases). The CDR3 loop spans 14 amino acids. Trimming stripped 3 bases from V and 6 bases from J, with 14 bases between. The germline V gene has CDR1 SGHNT and CDR2 YYREEE (reference sequence). CDR3: CASSSQGVADTQYF. The CDR3 DNA reads TGTGCCAGCAGCTCACAGGGCGTAGCGGATACGCAGTATTTT.

CDR3 amino acids: CASSAPLMRGGREQFF. CDR3 in DNA: TGTGCCAGCAGCGCCCCTCTTATGCGGGGGGGTCGTGAGCAGTTCTTC. V usage is TRBV7-9 and J usage is TRBJ2-1; 9 nucleotides agree with TRBD2. Germline V gene lookup returns CDR1 SEHNR and CDR2 FQNEAQ (reference sequence). Trimming cost V 5 bases and J 9 bases; bases outside gene matches: 14. The CDR3 runs 16 residues.

This chain links TRBV5-1 with TRBJ2-1; TRBD2 matches 8 bases. CDR3 length: 17 amino acids. Trimming took 4 bases from V and 9 from J; bases not matched to a gene: 18. Germline V gene data show CDR1 as SGHRS and CDR2 as YFSETQ. The DNA for the CDR3 is TGCGCCAGCAGCCCCCCCGCCAGCGGGAGATCGAGAGGTGAGCAGTTCTTC. Its protein is CASSPPASGRSRGEQFF. Complete variable domain (other parts from reference TRBV5-1 and TRBJ2-1): KAGVTQTPRYLIKTRGQQVTLSCSPISGHRSVSWYQQTPGQGLQFLFEYFSETQRNKGNFPGRFSGRQFSNSRSEMNVSTLELGDSALYLCASSPPASGRSRGEQFFGPGTRLTVL.

The rearrangement links TRBV6-5 to TRBJ1-1; no reliable D call. Germline loops: CDR1 MNHEY, CDR2 SVGAGI. The CDR3 is made up of 13 amino acids. V was shortened by 11 bases and J by 5 bases, with 18 bases between the two germline ends. The CDR3 nucleotides are TGTGCCGTCAAATCCGGGGTGGAAACTGAAGCTTTCTTT. Amino acid sequence: CAVKSGVETEAFF.

A note on this clone: This sample includes further DNA sequences coding for the same CDR3. The chain is built from TRBV5-1 and TRBJ1-1, with 9 bases matching TRBD1. Germline CDR1 reads SGHRS; CDR2 reads YFSETQ. The CDR3 has 13 amino acids. V was clipped by 3 bases and J by 4 bases; unmatched bases: 1. The CDR3 nucleotides are TGCGCCAGCAGCTCGACAGGGGGCACTGAAGCTTTCTTT. Its translation: CASSSTGGTEAFF.

This chain connects TRBV30 to TRBJ2-5; D tentatively reads TRBD1 or TRBD2 (5 bases each). The DNA end favors TRBJ2-7, so the J call may be wrong. Germline CDR1 and CDR2: GTSNPN and SVGIG (reference sequence). The CDR3 is 14 amino acids. The DNA for the CDR3 is TGTGCCTGGAGAGATACAGGTGGGGGCTACGAGCAGTACTTC. It encodes CAWRDTGGGYEQYF.

As concerns this clone: Other nucleotide sequences in the sample specify the same CDR3. This chain connects TRBV28 to TRBJ2-1; 10 bases line up with TRBD2. Germline lookup yields CDR1 MDHEN and CDR2 SYDVKM. The V gene end was trimmed by 7 bases and the J gene end by 4 bases; junction bases not matched to a gene: 4. This CDR3 has 14 residues. DNA for the CDR3: TGTGCCAGCATCCTGACTAGCGGGTACAATGAGCAGTTCTTC. This encodes CASILTSGYNEQFF.

The chain joins TRBV6-5 to TRBJ1-4, with D perhaps TRBD1 (6 bases). The germline gives CDR1 MNHEY, CDR2 SVGAGI. V was cut by 0 bases and J by 5 bases, with 10 bases left in between. The CDR3 consists of 15 residues. The CDR3 nucleotides read TGTGCCAGCAGTTACTCGGACAGTGGGAATGAAAAACTGTTTTTT. This codes for CASSYSDSGNEKLFF.

J is TRBJ1-2 and V is TRBV28; possible D gene TRBD1, 6 bases. Germline assignment: CDR1 MDHEN and CDR2 SYDVKM. V was clipped by 10 bases and J by 4 bases, with 25 bases between them. The CDR3 runs 16 residues. CDR3 nucleotides: TGTGCCACGGGGGGGGCCAACGGACTATTGGGCTATGGCTACACCTTC. Its translation is CATGGANGLLGYGYTF.

The chain uses TRBV30 and TRBJ1-5; 7 nucleotides agree with TRBD1. CDR1 and CDR2 (germline): GTSNPN, SVGIG (reference sequence). The CDR3 is made up of 13 amino acids. Trimming cost V 8 bases and J 5 bases; bases outside gene matches: 9. This CDR3 reads CAARGQTDQPQHF. The CDR3, as DNA: TGTGCCGCGAGGGGACAGACTGATCAGCCCCAGCATTTT. The full variable domain, rest sourced from reference TRBV30 and TRBJ1-5, is SQTIHQWPATLVQPVGSPLSLECTVEGTSNPNLYWYRQAAGRGLQLLFYSVGIGQISSEVPQNLSASRPQDRQFILSSKKLLLSDSGFYLCAARGQTDQPQHFGDGTRLSIL.

This chain connects TRBV7-6 to TRBJ2-1; 9 bases are a match to TRBD2. V lost 5 bases to trimming and J lost 1 base; unmatched junction nucleotides: 6. The CDR3 consists of 16 residues. Germline CDR1 reads SGHVS; CDR2 reads FNYEAQ. The CDR3 bases are TGTGCCAGCAGCCTACTTACTAGCGGGTCCTACAATGAGCAGTTCTTC. Translated: CASSLLTSGSYNEQFF.

CDR3 DNA sequence: TGTGCCAGCAGTTACTCTCGGGAGGCCGGGGAGCTGTTTTTT. Translating gives CASSYSREAGELFF. The chain joins TRBV6-6 to TRBJ2-2; 7 nucleotides line up with TRBD2. This CDR3 is 14 amino acids long. J was trimmed by 6 bases and V by 0 bases; bases with no gene match: 1. Germline V CDR1 and CDR2: MNHNY, SVGAGI (reference sequence).

This sequence joins TRBV15 and TRBJ1-1, with 7 positions matching TRBD1. The germline V gene has CDR1 LNHNV and CDR2 YYDKDF (reference sequence). This CDR3 has 15 residues. After removal of 3 bases from V and 5 bases from J, the junction contained 9 bases not matched to a gene. The CDR3 DNA sequence: TGTGCCACCAGCAGGAACAGGCAGGGGGAAACTGAAGCTTTCTTT. Its translation is CATSRNRQGETEAFF.

The chain combines TRBV5-1 with TRBJ2-2; 8 bases map to TRBD1. V was clipped by 2 bases and J by 5 bases; unmatched bases: 8. Per germline, CDR1 SGHRS and CDR2 YFSETQ. The CDR3 covers 16 residues. The CDR3 here is CASSFGQGRGTGELFF. The DNA for the CDR3 is TGCGCCAGCAGCTTTGGACAGGGTCGCGGTACCGGGGAGCTGTTTTTT.

The chain combines TRBV9 with TRBJ1-3; TRBD1 is a possible D gene (5 bases). This CDR3 is 15 amino acids long. Germline CDR1 SGDLS, CDR2 YYNGEE. V shed 0 bases and J shed 2 bases, with 9 bases lying between them. DNA for the CDR3: TGTGCCAGCAGCGTAGACTGGGGGGCTGGAAACACCATATATTTT. It encodes CASSVDWGAGNTIYF.

V usage is TRBV25-1 and J usage is TRBJ1-4, with D perhaps TRBD1 (5 bases). The CDR3 is made up of 15 amino acids. V lost 5 bases to trimming and J lost 2 bases, with 12 bases between them. Per the germline V gene, CDR1 is MGHDK and CDR2 is SYGVNS. CDR3 residues: CASSFPGYTNEKLFF. The CDR3 DNA is TGTGCCAGCAGTTTCCCAGGGTACACTAATGAAAAACTGTTTTTT.

The rearrangement uses TRBV29-1 and TRBJ2-2, with 10 bases aligning to TRBD2. The CDR3 has 13 residues. V lost 5 bases and J lost 6; bases outside the gene matches: 3. CDR1 and CDR2 (germline): SQVTM, ANQGSEA. CDR3 coding DNA: TGCAGCGTTTCTAGCGGGAGTGCCGGGGAGCTGTTTTTT. It specifies CSVSSGSAGELFF.

V gene TRBV5-1 combines with J gene TRBJ2-1; D is possibly TRBD2 (5 bases). This CDR3 contains 16 residues. The germline CDR1 and CDR2 sequences are SGHRS and YFSETQ. V shed 0 bases and J shed 6 bases, with 16 bases lying between them. CDR3 in amino acids: CASSLVFLAAVNEQFF. CDR3 nucleotide sequence: TGCGCCAGCAGCTTGGTTTTTCTAGCTGCCGTCAATGAGCAGTTCTTC.

This clone came up once. The gene calls are TRBV6-5 and TRBJ1-1; D is undetermined. The CDR3 contains 16 residues. Between the trimmed V and J ends, which lost 0 bases and 2 bases, there was a span of 13 bases. Germline CDR1 is MNHEY and CDR2 is SVGAGI. The CDR3 DNA reads TGTGCCAGCAGTTACTCCTATTGGACGGGAAACACTGAAGCTTTCTTT. Translating gives CASSYSYWTGNTEAFF.

In regard to this clone: The identical CDR3 is also encoded by other nucleotide sequences in the sample. The V and J genes are TRBV30 and TRBJ2-2; no reliable D call. Between the trimmed V and J ends, which lost 3 bases and 2 bases, there was a span of 7 bases. This CDR3 spans 13 amino acids. Germline loops: CDR1 GTSNPN, CDR2 SVGIG (reference sequence). The CDR3 sequence is CAWRGSNTGELFF. CDR3 nucleotide sequence: TGTGCCTGGAGGGGCAGTAACACCGGGGAGCTGTTTTTT.

The chain has TRBV7-9 and TRBJ2-5; 7 bases are a match to TRBD1. The J call is doubtful: the DNA matches TRBJ2-7 better. CDR3 length: 15 residues. Germline CDR1 is SEHNR and CDR2 is FQNEAQ (reference sequence). In DNA form, the CDR3 reads TGTGCCAGCAGCCCTTGGGACAGCTCCGCCTACGAGCAGTACTTC. It codes for CASSPWDSSAYEQYF.

The count of this clone is one. The gene calls are TRBV28 and TRBJ2-3; TRBD2 aligns across 12 bases. Unmatched junction bases numbered 8, after V lost 5 bases and J lost 5 bases. Germline loops: CDR1 MDHEN, CDR2 SYDVKM. The CDR3 extends over 16 amino acids. CDR3 protein: CASSPTPGLAGDTQYF. CDR3 nucleotide sequence: TGTGCCAGCAGTCCTACCCCGGGACTAGCGGGAGATACGCAGTATTTT.

The chain has TRBV4-1 and TRBJ2-3; 7 bases agree with TRBD2. Germline V gives CDR1 MGHRA, CDR2 YSYEKL. The CDR3 covers 16 residues. V shed 1 base, J shed 1 base, and the junction held 5 bases outside the gene matches. The CDR3 loop is CASSQVSGFRTDTQYF. The CDR3, as DNA: TGCGCCAGCAGCCAAGTTAGCGGGTTCCGCACAGATACGCAGTATTTT.

This chain links TRBV5-5 with TRBJ1-4, with D uncertain. The CDR3 has 14 residues. The V and J ends lost 1 base and 5 bases respectively, with 9 bases between them. Germline CDR1 SGHKS, CDR2 YYEKEE (reference sequence). Here the CDR3 DNA reads TGTGCCAGCAGCTTGAATACTTTAAATGAAAAACTGTTTTTT. Protein sequence: CASSLNTLNEKLFF. Together with reference TRBV5-5 and TRBJ1-4, the CDR3 gives the full variable domain: DAGVTQSPTHLIKTRGQQVTLRCSPISGHKSVSWYQQVLGQGPQFIFQYYEKEERGRGNFPDRFSARQFPNYSSELNVNALLLGDSALYLCASSLNTLNEKLFFGSGTQLSVL.

V and J are TRBV30 and TRBJ2-1, with 7 bases that match TRBD1. The V and J ends lost 5 bases and 5 bases, in that order; junction bases with no gene match: 18. Per germline, CDR1 GTSNPN and CDR2 SVGIG (reference sequence). The CDR3 sequence is 17 residues long. The CDR3 protein is CAWGPRVGTELNNEQFF. Here the CDR3 DNA reads TGTGCCTGGGGCCCACGTGTAGGGACAGAACTCAACAATGAGCAGTTCTTC.

The chain joins TRBV28 to TRBJ1-5, with a tentative D call TRBD1 (5 bases). Looked up from germline, CDR1 is MDHEN and CDR2 is SYDVKM. With 5 bases removed from V and 3 bases from J, the gap between germline ends came to 11 bases. The CDR3 runs 14 residues. The chain's CDR3 is CASSPGQPNQPQHF. Here the CDR3 DNA reads TGTGCCAGCAGTCCCGGACAACCCAATCAGCCCCAGCATTTT.